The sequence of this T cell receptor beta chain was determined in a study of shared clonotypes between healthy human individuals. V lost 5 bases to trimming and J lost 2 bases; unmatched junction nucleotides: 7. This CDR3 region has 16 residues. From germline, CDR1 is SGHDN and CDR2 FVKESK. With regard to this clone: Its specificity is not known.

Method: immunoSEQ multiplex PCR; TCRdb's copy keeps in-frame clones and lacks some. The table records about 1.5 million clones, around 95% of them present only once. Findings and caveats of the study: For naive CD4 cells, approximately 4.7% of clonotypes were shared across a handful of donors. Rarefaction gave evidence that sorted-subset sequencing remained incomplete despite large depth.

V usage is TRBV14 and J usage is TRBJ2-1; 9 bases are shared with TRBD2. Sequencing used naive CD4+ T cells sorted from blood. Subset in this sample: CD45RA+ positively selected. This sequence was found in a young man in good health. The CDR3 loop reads CASSTLAGPPYNEQFF. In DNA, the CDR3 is TGTGCCAGCAGCACCCTAGCGGGACCTCCCTACAATGAGCAGTTCTTC. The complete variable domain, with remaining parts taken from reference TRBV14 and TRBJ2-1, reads EAGVTQFPSHSVIEKGQTVTLRCDPISGHDNLYWYRRVMGKEIKFLLHFVKESKQDESGMPNNRFLAERTGGTYSTLKVQPAELEDSGVYFCASSTLAGPPYNEQFFGPGTRLTVL.